This passage covers 3 T cell receptor beta chains from one sample sequenced in a study of neurological immune-mediated disorders. TCRdb called the 5' RACE reads again in MiXCR, with one record for every CDR3 protein. The sample records 50,000 to 75,000 distinct CDR3 sequences, roughly 4% being singletons. The sequenced sample consisted of PBMCs. The source is a man over 45 with multiple sclerosis.

This clonotype was detected many times. One junction end does not reproduce the germline sequence, and a read error may be involved. V gene TRBV20-1 combines with J gene TRBJ1-5, with unresolved D. The CDR3 runs to 12 residues. CDR1 and CDR2 from the germline V gene are DFQATT and SNEGSKA (reference sequence). The CDR3 nucleotides read TGCAGTGCTAGATCCCCCGACCAGACCCAGAATTTT. Translated: CSARSPDQTQNF.

The sample holds many counts of this clonotype. The chain employs TRBV29-1 and TRBJ1-1; D unresolved. This CDR3 is 10 amino acids long. Trimming removed 3 bases from V and 8 bases from J, with 7 bases in between. Germline V gene data show CDR1 as SQVTM and CDR2 as ANQGSEA. CDR3 sequence: CSVDSGEAFF. The CDR3 DNA is TGCAGCGTTGACAGCGGCGAAGCTTTCTTT. The full variable domain, with the rest looked up from reference TRBV29-1 and TRBJ1-1, is SAVISQKPSRDICQRGTSLTIQCQVDSQVTMMFWYRQQPGQSLTLIATANQGSEATYESGFVIDKFPISRPNLTFSTLTVSNMSPEDSSIYLCSVDSGEAFFGQGTRLTVV.

This clonotype has ten or more counts. The J gene is TRBJ2-5, the V gene TRBV6-5; D not resolved. CDR1 MNHEY and CDR2 SVGAGI come from the germline V gene. V shed 0 bases and J shed 1 base, with 12 bases lying between them. The CDR3 spans 16 residues. DNA of the CDR3: TGTGCCAGCAGTTACTCGAGTAGGACCCCCCAAGAGACCCAGTACTTC. Translated, it gives CASSYSSRTPQETQYF.